Each of the 3 T cell receptor beta chains below was sequenced from the same sample in a study of T cells after yellow fever vaccination (dated by TCRdb to about 2019). Reading the label with the study, this specimen's treatment or condition is: live attenuated yellow fever vaccine strain. Libraries were constructed by 5' RACE. Sequencing instrument: Illumina HiSeq 2500. Through fastp at Q25 and MiXCR, TCRdb rebuilt clones from the public reads, retaining in-frame beta chains. Each CDR3 protein appears once, grouped with its most common genes and DNA. The sample table shows roughly 26,000 distinct CDR3 sequences, and less than 7% are seen once. The biggest ten clones account for approximately 12% of the sample. Sequenced here: PBMCs, either bulk or a sorted T-cell subset (CD4+, CD8+, memory, or dextramer-sorted; not recorded which), sampled 15 days after the yellow fever booster vaccination. The source is a man aged 30 to 45 who received the YFV17D yellow fever vaccine.

This clonotype appeared many times. V usage is TRBV7-8 and J usage is TRBJ1-1; D remains unclear. The CDR3 has 12 amino acids. The V gene lost 5 bases and the J gene lost 8 bases, with 12 bases spanning the gap. The germline V gene encodes CDR1 SGHVS and CDR2 FQNEAQ. The CDR3 region has the DNA TGTGCCAGCAGCATTCCCCGTGGGGAAGCTTTCTTT. Amino acid sequence: CASSIPRGEAFF.

This clonotype showed up many times. The chain carries TRBV28 and TRBJ2-1; D gene ambiguous. V was cut by 4 bases and J by 6 bases, with 4 bases left in between. Germline V CDR1 and CDR2: MDHEN, SYDVKM. The CDR3 runs 11 residues. CDR3 nucleotide sequence: TGTGCCAGCAGTTCCCCCAATGAGCAGTTCTTC. This codes for CASSSPNEQFF.

This clonotype occurred many times. The chain couples TRBV20-1 to TRBJ2-7; 8 bases align to TRBD2. Germline assignment: CDR1 DFQATT and CDR2 SNEGSKA (reference sequence). The CDR3 sequence is 14 residues long. V lost 6 bases and J lost 3; bases outside the gene matches: 10. The CDR3 DNA is TGCAGTGCCATGCAAGGGACTAGTGGCTACGAGCAGTACTTC. As protein: CSAMQGTSGYEQYF.